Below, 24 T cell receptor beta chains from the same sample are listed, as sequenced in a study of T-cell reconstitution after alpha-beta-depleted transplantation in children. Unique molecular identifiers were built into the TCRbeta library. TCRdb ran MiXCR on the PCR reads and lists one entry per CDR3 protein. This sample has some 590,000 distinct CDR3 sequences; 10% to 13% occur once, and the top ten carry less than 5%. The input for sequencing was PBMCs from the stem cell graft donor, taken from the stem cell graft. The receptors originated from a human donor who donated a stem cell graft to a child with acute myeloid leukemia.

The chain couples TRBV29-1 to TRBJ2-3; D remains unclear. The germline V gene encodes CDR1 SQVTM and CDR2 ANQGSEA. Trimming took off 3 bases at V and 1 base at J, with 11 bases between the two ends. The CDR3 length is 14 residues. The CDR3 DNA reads TGCAGCGTTGAGGATTCCAGACGCACAGATACGCAGTATTTT. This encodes CSVEDSRRTDTQYF.

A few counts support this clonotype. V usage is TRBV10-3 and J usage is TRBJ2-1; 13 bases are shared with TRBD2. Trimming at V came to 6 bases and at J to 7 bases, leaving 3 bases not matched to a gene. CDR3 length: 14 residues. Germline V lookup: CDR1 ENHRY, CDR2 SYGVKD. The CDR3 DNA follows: TGTGCCATCAGGGGACTAGCGGGATTTAATGAGCAGTTCTTC. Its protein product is CAIRGLAGFNEQFF.

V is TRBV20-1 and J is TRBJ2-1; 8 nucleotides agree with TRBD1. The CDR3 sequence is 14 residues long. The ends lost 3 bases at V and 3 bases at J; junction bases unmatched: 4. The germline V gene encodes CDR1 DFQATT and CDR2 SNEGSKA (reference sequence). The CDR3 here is CSASRGQVYNEQFF. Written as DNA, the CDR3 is TGCAGTGCTAGCAGGGGACAGGTCTACAATGAGCAGTTCTTC.

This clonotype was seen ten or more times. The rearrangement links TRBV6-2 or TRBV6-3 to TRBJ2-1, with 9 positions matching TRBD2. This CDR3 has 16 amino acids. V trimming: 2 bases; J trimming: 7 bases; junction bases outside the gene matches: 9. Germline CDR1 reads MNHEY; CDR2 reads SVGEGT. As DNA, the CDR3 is TGTGCCAGCAGTTACCGAACTAGCGGGTTGGGTAATGAGCAGTTCTTC. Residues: CASSYRTSGLGNEQFF.

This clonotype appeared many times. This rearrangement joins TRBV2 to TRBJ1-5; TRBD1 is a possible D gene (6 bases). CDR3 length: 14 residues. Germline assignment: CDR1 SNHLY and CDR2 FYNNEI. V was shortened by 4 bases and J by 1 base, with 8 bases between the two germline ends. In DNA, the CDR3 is TGTGCCAGCAGTGGGCAGGGGAGCAATCAGCCCCAGCATTTT. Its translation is CASSGQGSNQPQHF. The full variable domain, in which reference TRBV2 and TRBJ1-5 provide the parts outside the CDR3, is EPEVTQTPSHQVTQMGQEVILRCVPISNHLYFYWYRQILGQKVEFLVSFYNNEISEKSEIFDDQFSVERPDGSNFTLKIRSTKLEDSAMYFCASSGQGSNQPQHFGDGTRLSIL.

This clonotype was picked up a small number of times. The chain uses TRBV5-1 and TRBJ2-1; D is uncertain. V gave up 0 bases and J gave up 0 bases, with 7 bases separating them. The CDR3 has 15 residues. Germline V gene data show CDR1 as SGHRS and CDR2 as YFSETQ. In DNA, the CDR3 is TGCGCCAGCAGCTTGGACTATCGCTCCTACAATGAGCAGTTCTTC. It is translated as CASSLDYRSYNEQFF.

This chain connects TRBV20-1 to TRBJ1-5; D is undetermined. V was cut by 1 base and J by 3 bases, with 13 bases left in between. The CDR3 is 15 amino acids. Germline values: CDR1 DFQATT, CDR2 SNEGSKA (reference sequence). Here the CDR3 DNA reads TGCAGTGCTAGAGCTTTCAATACCCTCAATCAGCCCCAGCATTTT. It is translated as CSARAFNTLNQPQHF.

The CDR3 sequence: CASMATGLNTEAFF. In DNA, the CDR3 is TGTGCCAGCATGGCGACGGGATTGAACACTGAAGCTTTCTTT. The chain employs TRBV6-6 and TRBJ1-1; D is ambiguous. Per the germline V gene, CDR1 is MNHNY and CDR2 is SVGAGI (reference sequence). The CDR3 length is 14 residues. The V end lost 7 bases, the J end lost 0 bases, and 12 bases lay between the germline ends.

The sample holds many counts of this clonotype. CDR3 sequence (DNA): TGTGCCAGCAGCTTATATGGGACGGAGAACTCCTACGAGCAGTACTTC. Translated: CASSLYGTENSYEQYF. V is TRBV7-9 and J is TRBJ2-7; the D gene could be TRBD1 or TRBD2 (5 bases each). Germline assignment: CDR1 SEHNR and CDR2 FQNEAQ (reference sequence). This CDR3 is built from 16 residues. V lost 2 bases, J lost 0 bases, and 14 bases lay in between.

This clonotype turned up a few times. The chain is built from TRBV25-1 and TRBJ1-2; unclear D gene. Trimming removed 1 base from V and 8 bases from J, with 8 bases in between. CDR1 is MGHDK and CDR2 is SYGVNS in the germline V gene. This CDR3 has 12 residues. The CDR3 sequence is CASSELPTGYTF. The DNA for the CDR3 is TGTGCCAGCAGTGAATTGCCAACGGGCTACACCTTC.

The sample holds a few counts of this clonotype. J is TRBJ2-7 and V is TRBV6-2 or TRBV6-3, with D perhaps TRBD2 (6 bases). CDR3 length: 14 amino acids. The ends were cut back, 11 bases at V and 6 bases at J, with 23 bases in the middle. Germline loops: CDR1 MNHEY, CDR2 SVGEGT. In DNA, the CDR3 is TGTGCCTCCAGGGAGGCGCGGGGCGGCGGCGAGCAGTACTTC. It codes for CASREARGGGEQYF.

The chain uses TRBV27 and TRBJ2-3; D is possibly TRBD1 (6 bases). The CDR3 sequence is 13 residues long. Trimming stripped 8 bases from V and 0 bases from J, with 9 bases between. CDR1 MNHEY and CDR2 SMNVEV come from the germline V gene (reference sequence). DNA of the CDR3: TGTGCCAGCGGACAGAAAAGCACAGATACGCAGTATTTT. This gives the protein CASGQKSTDTQYF.

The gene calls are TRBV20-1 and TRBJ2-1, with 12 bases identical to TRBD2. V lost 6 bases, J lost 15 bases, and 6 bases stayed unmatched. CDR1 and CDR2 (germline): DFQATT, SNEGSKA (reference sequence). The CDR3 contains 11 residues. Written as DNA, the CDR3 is TGCAGTGCAAGGACTAGCGGGGCTTGGTTCTTC. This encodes CSARTSGAWFF.

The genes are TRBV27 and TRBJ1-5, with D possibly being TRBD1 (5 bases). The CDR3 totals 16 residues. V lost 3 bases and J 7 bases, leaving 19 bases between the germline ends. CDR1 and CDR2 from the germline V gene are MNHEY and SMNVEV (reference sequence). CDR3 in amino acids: CASSFLGLPGVQPQHF. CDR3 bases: TGTGCCAGCAGTTTCCTGGGCCTCCCGGGGGTCCAGCCCCAGCATTTT.

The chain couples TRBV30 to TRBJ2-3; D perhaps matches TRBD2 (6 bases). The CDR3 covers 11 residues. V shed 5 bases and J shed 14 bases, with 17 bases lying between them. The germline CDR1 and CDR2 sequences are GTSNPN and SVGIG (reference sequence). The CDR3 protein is CAWGPSDLGYF. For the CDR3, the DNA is TGTGCCTGGGGACCTAGCGATTTGGGGTATTTT.

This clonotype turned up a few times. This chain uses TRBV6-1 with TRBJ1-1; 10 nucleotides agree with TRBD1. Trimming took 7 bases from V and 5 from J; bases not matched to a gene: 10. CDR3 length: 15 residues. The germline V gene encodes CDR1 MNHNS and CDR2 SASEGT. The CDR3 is CASTPRTGGWTEAFF. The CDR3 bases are TGTGCCAGCACGCCTCGGACAGGGGGTTGGACTGAAGCTTTCTTT.

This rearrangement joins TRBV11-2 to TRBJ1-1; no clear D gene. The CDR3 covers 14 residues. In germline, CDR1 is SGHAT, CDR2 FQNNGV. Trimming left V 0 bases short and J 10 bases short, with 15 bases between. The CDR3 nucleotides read TGTGCCAGCAGCTTAGATGCAGTCCCACACGGAGCTTTCTTT. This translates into CASSLDAVPHGAFF.

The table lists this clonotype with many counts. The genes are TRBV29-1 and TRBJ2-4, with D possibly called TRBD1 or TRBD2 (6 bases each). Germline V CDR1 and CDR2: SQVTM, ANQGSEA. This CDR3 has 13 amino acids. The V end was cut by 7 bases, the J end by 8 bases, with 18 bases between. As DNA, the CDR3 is TGCAGCGGTTTTCTAGGGGGGCGGGACATTCAGTACTTC. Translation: CSGFLGGRDIQYF.

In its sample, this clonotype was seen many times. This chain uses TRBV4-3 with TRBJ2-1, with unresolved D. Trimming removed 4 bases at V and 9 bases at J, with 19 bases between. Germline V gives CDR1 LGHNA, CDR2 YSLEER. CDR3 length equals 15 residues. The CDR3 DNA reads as TGCGCCAGCAGCCCACATGGGGTAGATAAGGGTGAGCAGTTCTTC. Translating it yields CASSPHGVDKGEQFF.

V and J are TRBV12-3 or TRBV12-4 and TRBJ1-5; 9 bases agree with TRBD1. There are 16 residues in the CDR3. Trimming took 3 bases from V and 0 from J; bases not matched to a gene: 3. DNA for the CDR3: TGTGCCAGCAGTTTGGGGACAGGGTTTAGCAATCAGCCCCAGCATTTT. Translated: CASSLGTGFSNQPQHF.

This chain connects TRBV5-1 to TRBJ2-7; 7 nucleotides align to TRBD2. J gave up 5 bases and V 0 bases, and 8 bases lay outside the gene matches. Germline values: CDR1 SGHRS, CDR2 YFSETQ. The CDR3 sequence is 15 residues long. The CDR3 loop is CASSLVAGARDEQYF. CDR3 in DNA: TGCGCCAGCAGCTTGGTGGCGGGAGCACGAGACGAGCAGTACTTC.

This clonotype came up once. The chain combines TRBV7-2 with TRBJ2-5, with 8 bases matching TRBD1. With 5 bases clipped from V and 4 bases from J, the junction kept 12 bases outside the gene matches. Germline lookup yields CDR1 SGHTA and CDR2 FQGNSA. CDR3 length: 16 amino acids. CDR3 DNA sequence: TGTGCCAGCAGCCCGCCAGGGGGCCGGACAGCAGAGACCCAGTACTTC. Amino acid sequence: CASSPPGGRTAETQYF.

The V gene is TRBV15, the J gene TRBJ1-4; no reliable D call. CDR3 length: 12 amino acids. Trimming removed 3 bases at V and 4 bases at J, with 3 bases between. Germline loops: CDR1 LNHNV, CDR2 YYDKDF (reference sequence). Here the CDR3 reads CATSRHNEKLFF. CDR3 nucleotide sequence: TGTGCCACCAGCAGGCATAATGAAAAACTGTTTTTT.

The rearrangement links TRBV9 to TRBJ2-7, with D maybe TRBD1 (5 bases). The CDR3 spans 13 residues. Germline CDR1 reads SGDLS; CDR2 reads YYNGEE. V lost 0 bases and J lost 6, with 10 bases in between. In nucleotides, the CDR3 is TGTGCCAGCAGCGTAGTCAAAAGGGGCGAGCAGTACTTC. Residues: CASSVVKRGEQYF.